This T cell receptor beta chain was identified in a study of Ad26.COV2.S vaccination and SARS-CoV-2 variants. This clone showed up just a few times. The antigen is not known. Generated by immunoSEQ multiplex PCR, the TCRdb table keeps only in-frame clones and is missing some. Of over 110,000 clones in the sample, just over 85% are singletons; the top ten hold more than 4.5%. Points from the study as a whole: Across vaccine and placebo recipients, the breadth of non-spike TCRs was similar.

Trimming removed 4 bases from V and 2 bases from J, with 12 bases in between. Germline V gene lookup returns CDR1 SGHDN and CDR2 FVKESK. CDR3 length equals 14 residues. The sample in question was peripheral blood, obtained after recovery from COVID-19. The sequence was obtained from a human donor who had recovered from COVID-19. V and J are TRBV14 and TRBJ2-7, with D unresolved. The chain's CDR3 is CASSPTFRPYEQYF. CDR3 sequence (DNA): TGTGCCAGCAGCCCAACTTTCCGGCCCTACGAGCAGTACTTC.